One T cell receptor (beta chain) is described in this entry. The data stem from a study of blood T cells in healthy people across ages. The CDR3 is 17 residues long. V was clipped by 0 bases and J by 0 bases, with 9 bases between them. The germline V gene encodes CDR1 LGHNA and CDR2 YNFKEQ. Primers used in a second PCR of roughly 7 to 12 cycles were a sample-barcoded 5' primer and a J-beta primer mix. Each cDNA molecule, via a template-switch adaptor with 12 random nucleotides, was tagged. TCRdb reanalysed the 5' RACE reads using MiXCR and keeps one entry per CDR3 protein. The sample records approximately 880,000 distinct CDR3 sequences, around 48% being singletons.

The chain couples TRBV4-2 to TRBJ2-6, with D uncertain. Sequenced: blood. This TCR was recovered from a young man in good health. The CDR3 loop reads CASSQDNTFSGANVLTF. The DNA of the CDR3 is TGTGCCAGCAGCCAAGATAACACATTCTCTGGGGCCAACGTCCTGACTTTC.